The 11 T cell receptor beta chains reported below all come from one sample, sequenced in a study of T cells after yellow fever vaccination. One entry per CDR3 protein results from TCRdb running MiXCR on the 5' RACE reads. The table records a few hundred thousand distinct CDR3 sequences, 3.5% to 4.5% of them present only once. Sample: PBMCs, taken 15 days after the yellow fever booster vaccination. These receptor sequences come from a man aged 18 to 30 who received the YFV17D yellow fever vaccine.

This clonotype was observed at least ten times. The chain uses TRBV20-1 and TRBJ1-3; no firm D call. Germline lookup yields CDR1 DFQATT and CDR2 SNEGSKA (reference sequence). The ends were cut back, 1 base at V and 14 bases at J, with 12 bases in the middle. This CDR3 contains 11 residues. CDR3 DNA: TGCAGTGCTAGAGGAGCCGGATTTGTATATTTT. Translation gives CSARGAGFVYF.

This clonotype was detected many times. V usage is TRBV2 and J usage is TRBJ1-6; D ambiguous. Germline CDR1 is SNHLY and CDR2 is FYNNEI. Between the trimmed V and J ends, which lost 0 bases and 9 bases, there was a span of 6 bases. The CDR3 has 13 residues. CDR3: CASSEAPSSPLHF. CDR3 DNA: TGTGCCAGCAGTGAAGCCCCTTCTTCACCCCTCCACTTT. The variable domain in full, completed from reference TRBV2 and TRBJ1-6, reads EPEVTQTPSHQVTQMGQEVILRCVPISNHLYFYWYRQILGQKVEFLVSFYNNEISEKSEIFDDQFSVERPDGSNFTLKIRSTKLEDSAMYFCASSEAPSSPLHFGNGTRLTVT.

This clonotype was seen repeatedly, ten times or more. The chain joins TRBV27 to TRBJ1-1; D might be TRBD1 (5 bases). The V and J ends lost 5 bases and 0 bases respectively, with 16 bases between them. This CDR3 contains 16 residues. Germline V gene data show CDR1 as MNHEY and CDR2 as SMNVEV (reference sequence). The CDR3 reads CASSPGTDLMNTEAFF. CDR3 nucleotide sequence: TGTGCCAGCAGTCCAGGGACGGACCTCATGAACACTGAAGCTTTCTTT.

The chain uses TRBV5-8 and TRBJ2-7, with D hard to call. The CDR3 loop spans 14 amino acids. CDR1 SGHTS and CDR2 YDEGEE come from the germline V gene. Trimming cost V 3 bases and J 3 bases, with 13 bases left between them. This CDR3 reads CASSSRRHLYEQYV. Written as DNA, the CDR3 is TGTGCCAGCAGCTCCCGACGACACCTCTACGAGCAGTACGTC.

This clonotype was counted ten times or more. The chain links TRBV7-9 to TRBJ2-5; D call uncertain. CDR3 length: 14 amino acids. Germline V gives CDR1 SEHNR, CDR2 FQNEAQ (reference sequence). Trimming took 3 bases from V and 2 from J, leaving 10 bases between them. The CDR3 here is CASSFHTLQETQYF. CDR3 in DNA: TGTGCCAGCAGCTTCCACACTCTACAAGAGACCCAGTACTTC.

Many counts were recorded for this clonotype. The chain combines TRBV20-1 with TRBJ1-1, with D hard to call. Germline CDR1 is DFQATT and CDR2 is SNEGSKA (reference sequence). The CDR3 totals 10 residues. Trimming removed 5 bases at V and 3 bases at J, with 4 bases between. CDR3 region: CSAGDTEAFF. In DNA, the CDR3 is TGCAGTGCTGGGGACACTGAAGCTTTCTTT.

This clonotype was observed many times. V gene TRBV20-1 combines with J gene TRBJ2-1, with TRBD2 as a possible D gene (6 bases). Germline-derived CDR1 and CDR2 are DFQATT and SNEGSKA (reference sequence). V shed 0 bases and J shed 8 bases, with 17 bases lying between them. CDR3 size: 15 residues. CDR3 bases: TGCAGTGCTAGAGATAGGAACCTTCGGGGGTATGAGCAGTTCTTC. It is translated as CSARDRNLRGYEQFF.

This clonotype was counted a few times. The chain recombines TRBV12-3 or TRBV12-4 with TRBJ1-6; perhaps TRBD1 as D (5 bases). The V end lost 4 bases, the J end lost 5 bases, and 9 bases lay between the germline ends. CDR3 size: 14 residues. CDR3 sequence (DNA): TGTGCCAGCAGTTACCAGGGCAATAATTCACCCCTCCACTTT. It is translated as CASSYQGNNSPLHF.

There are many counts of this clonotype. CDR3 DNA: TGCAGTGCTATGGGACAGTCCTACGAGCAGTACTTC. Protein sequence: CSAMGQSYEQYF. The chain employs TRBV20-1 and TRBJ2-7; TRBD1 matches 7 bases. This CDR3 is 12 amino acids long. V gave up 4 bases and J gave up 1 base; unmatched junction bases: 1. Germline assignment: CDR1 DFQATT and CDR2 SNEGSKA (reference sequence).

The V and J genes are TRBV6-2 or TRBV6-3 and TRBJ2-4; D might be TRBD1 or TRBD2, each matching 5 bases. V lost 6 bases and J 8 bases, leaving 20 bases between the germline ends. Per germline, CDR1 MNHEY and CDR2 SVGEGT. This CDR3 region has 15 residues. CDR3 coding DNA: TGTGCCAGCAGGCGGGCCCGGGACCTTGGGGACATTCAGTACTTC. As protein: CASRRARDLGDIQYF.

The chain combines TRBV12-3 or TRBV12-4 with TRBJ2-7, with TRBD1 matching over 9 bases. V lost 7 bases to trimming and J lost 3 bases; unmatched junction nucleotides: 7. The CDR3 loop spans 14 amino acids. CDR3 sequence (DNA): TGTGCCAGCAAGCGGGACAGGGCCCACTACGAGCAGTACTTC. Amino acid sequence: CASKRDRAHYEQYF.